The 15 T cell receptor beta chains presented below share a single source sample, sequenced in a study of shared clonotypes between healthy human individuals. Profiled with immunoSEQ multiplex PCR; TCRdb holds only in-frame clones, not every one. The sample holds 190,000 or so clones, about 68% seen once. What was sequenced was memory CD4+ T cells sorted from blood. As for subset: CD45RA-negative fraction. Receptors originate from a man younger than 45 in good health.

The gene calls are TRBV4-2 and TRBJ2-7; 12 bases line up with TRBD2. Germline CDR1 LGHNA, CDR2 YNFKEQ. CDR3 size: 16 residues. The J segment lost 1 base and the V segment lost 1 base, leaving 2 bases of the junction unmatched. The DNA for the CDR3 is TGTGCCAGCAGCCAAGGACTAGCGGGAGAATCCTACGAGCAGTACTTC. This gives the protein CASSQGLAGESYEQYF.

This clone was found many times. DNA of the CDR3: TGTGCCAGCAGCCCCCCGTACACCTCCGGGGAGCTGTTTTTT. Its translation: CASSPPYTSGELFF. This chain uses TRBV11-3 with TRBJ2-2, with D unclear. Trimming took 5 bases from V and 6 from J, leaving 13 bases between them. The CDR3 totals 14 residues. From germline, CDR1 is SGHNT and CDR2 YENEEA.

CDR3 nucleotide sequence: TGTGCCAGCAGTCCCCGGCCCACCTACGAGCAGTACTTC. Amino acid sequence: CASSPRPTYEQYF. V and J are TRBV27 and TRBJ2-7; D is unclear. The CDR3 consists of 13 residues. Germline CDR1 reads MNHEY; CDR2 reads SMNVEV (reference sequence). V lost 5 bases and J lost 2, with 10 bases in between.

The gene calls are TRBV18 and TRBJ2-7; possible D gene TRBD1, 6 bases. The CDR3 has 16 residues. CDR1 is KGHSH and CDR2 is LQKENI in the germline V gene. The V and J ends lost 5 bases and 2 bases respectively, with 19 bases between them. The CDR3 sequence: CASSSTDRIATYEQYF. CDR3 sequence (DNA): TGTGCCAGCTCAAGTACCGACAGGATAGCAACCTACGAGCAGTACTTC.

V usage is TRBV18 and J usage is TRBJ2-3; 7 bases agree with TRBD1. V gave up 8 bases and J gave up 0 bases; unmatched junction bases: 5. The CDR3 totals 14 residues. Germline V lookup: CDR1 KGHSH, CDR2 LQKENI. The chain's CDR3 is CASTQTGSTDTQYF. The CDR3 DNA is TGTGCCAGCACCCAGACAGGGAGCACAGATACGCAGTATTTT.

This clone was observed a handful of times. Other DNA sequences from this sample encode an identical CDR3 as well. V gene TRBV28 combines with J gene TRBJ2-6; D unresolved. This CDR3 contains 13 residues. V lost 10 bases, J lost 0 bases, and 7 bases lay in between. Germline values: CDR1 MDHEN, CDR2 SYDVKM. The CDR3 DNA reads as TGTGCCACCCAGATCTCTGGGGCCAACGTCCTGACTTTC. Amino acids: CATQISGANVLTF.

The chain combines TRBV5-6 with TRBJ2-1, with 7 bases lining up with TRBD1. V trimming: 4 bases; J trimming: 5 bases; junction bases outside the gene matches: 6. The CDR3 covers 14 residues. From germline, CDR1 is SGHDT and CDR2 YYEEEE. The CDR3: CASSPDRDNNEQFF. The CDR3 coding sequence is TGTGCCAGCAGCCCCGACAGGGATAACAATGAGCAGTTCTTC.

CDR3 region: CASSGSADNTQYF. In nucleotides, the CDR3 is TGTGCCAGCAGTGGGTCCGCGGACAATACGCAGTATTTT. The chain uses TRBV7-3 and TRBJ2-3; D possibly corresponds to TRBD1 (5 bases). Germline values: CDR1 SGHTA, CDR2 FQGTGA. This CDR3 region has 13 residues. V was cut by 6 bases and J by 7 bases, with 14 bases left in between.

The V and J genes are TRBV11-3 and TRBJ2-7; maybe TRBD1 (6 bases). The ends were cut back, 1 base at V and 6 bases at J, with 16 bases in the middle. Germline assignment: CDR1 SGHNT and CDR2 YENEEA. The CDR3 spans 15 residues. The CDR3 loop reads CASSLAPQGFGEQYF. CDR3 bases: TGTGCCAGCAGCTTAGCCCCTCAGGGGTTTGGCGAGCAGTACTTC. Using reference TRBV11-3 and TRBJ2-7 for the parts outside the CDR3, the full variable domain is EAGVVQSPRYKIIEKKQPVAFWCNPISGHNTLYWYLQNLGQGPELLIRYENEEAVDDSQLPKDRFSAERLKGVDSTLKIQPAELGDSAVYLCASSLAPQGFGEQYFGPGTRLTVT.

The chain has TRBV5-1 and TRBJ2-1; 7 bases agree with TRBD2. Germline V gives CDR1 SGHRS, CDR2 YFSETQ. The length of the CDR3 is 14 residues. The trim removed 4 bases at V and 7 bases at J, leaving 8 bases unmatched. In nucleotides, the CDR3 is TGCGCCAGCAGCGGCGGCGGGGGTGTTAATGAGCAGTTCTTC. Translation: CASSGGGGVNEQFF.

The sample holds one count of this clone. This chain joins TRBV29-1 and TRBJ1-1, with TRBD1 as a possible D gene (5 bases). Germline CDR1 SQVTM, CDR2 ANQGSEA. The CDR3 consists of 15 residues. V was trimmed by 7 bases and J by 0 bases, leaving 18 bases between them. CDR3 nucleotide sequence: TGCAGCGGCATGGGGGGTTGGGGTATGAACACTGAAGCTTTCTTT. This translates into CSGMGGWGMNTEAFF.

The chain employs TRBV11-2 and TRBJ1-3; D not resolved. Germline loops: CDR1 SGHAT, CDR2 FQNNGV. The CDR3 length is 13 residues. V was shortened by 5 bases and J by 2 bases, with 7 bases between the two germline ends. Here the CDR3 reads CASSPLPGNTIYF. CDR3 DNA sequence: TGTGCCAGCAGCCCCCTCCCTGGAAACACCATATATTTT.

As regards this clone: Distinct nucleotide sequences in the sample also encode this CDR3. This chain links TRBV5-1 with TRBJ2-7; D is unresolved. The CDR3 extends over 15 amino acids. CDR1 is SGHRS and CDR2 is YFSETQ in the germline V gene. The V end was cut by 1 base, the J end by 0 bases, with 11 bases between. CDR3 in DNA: TGCGCCAGCAGCTTGAGTCCTTCCGGCTCCTACGAGCAGTACTTC. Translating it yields CASSLSPSGSYEQYF.

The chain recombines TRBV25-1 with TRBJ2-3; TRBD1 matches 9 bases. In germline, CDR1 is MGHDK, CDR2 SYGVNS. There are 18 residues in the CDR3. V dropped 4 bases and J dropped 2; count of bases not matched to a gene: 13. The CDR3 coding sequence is TGTGCCAGCAGTGCCCCAAGACAGGGGGAGGGGGCCACAGATACGCAGTATTTT. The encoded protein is CASSAPRQGEGATDTQYF. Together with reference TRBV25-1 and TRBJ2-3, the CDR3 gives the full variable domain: EADIYQTPRYLVIGTGKKITLECSQTMGHDKMYWYQQDPGMELHLIHYSYGVNSTEKGDLSSESTVSRIRTEHFPLTLESARPSHTSQYLCASSAPRQGEGATDTQYFGPGTRLTVL.

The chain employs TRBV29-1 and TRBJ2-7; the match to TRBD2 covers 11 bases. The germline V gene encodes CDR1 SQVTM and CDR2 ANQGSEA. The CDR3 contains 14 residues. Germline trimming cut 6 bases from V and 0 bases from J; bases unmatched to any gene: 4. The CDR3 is CSVRTSGPSYEQYF. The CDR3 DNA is TGCAGCGTGCGGACTAGCGGGCCCTCCTACGAGCAGTACTTC.